Listed below are T cell receptor beta chains from one sample, sequenced in a study of T cell responses to AZD1222 COVID-19 vaccine. TCRdb keeps only in-frame clones here, not all; method: immunoSEQ multiplex PCR. The table lists approximately 94,000 clones, around 89% of them singletons, with about 1.8% in the top ten. The sequencing used peripheral blood, collected on day 0 of AZD1222 vaccination. The receptor set was obtained from an adult in good health. CDR3s include the opening cysteine and the closing phenylalanine or tryptophan. The D gene is left open where the match is weak. Clone sizes are given selectively: once, few, many, or a class where the clone is expanded.

V	J	D	size	length	CDR3	DNA
TRBV6-6	TRBJ1-1	TRBD1	-	12	CASRTGASEAFF	TGTGCCAGCAGGACAGGGGCGTCGGAAGCTTTCTTT
TRBV2	TRBJ2-7	-	few	14	CASGIPWGAYEQYF	TGTGCCAGCGGTATCCCGTGGGGGGCGTACGAGCAGTACTTC
TRBV30	TRBJ2-3	TRBD2	once	13	CAWSVLASDTQYF	TGTGCCTGGAGTGTACTAGCGTCAGATACGCAGTATTTT
TRBV6-5	TRBJ1-2	TRBD1	-	14	CASHARGKYYGYTF	TGTGCCAGCCACGCCAGGGGGAAGTACTATGGCTACACCTTC
TRBV28	TRBJ2-1	TRBD1	-	13	CASSRYRGNEQFF	TGTGCCAGCAGTCGATACAGGGGAAATGAGCAGTTCTTC
TRBV19	TRBJ2-1	TRBD2	-	18	CASSIDEWTSGKGDEQFF	TGTGCCAGTAGTATAGATGAGTGGACTAGCGGGAAGGGGGATGAGCAGTTCTTC
TRBV11-3	TRBJ1-1	TRBD1	-	15	CASSSRQGAHTEAFF	TGTGCCAGCAGCTCACGACAGGGGGCACACACTGAAGCTTTCTTT
TRBV21-1	TRBJ1-1	-	-	15	CASSKDNRKNTEAFF	TGTGCCAGCAGCAAAGATAACAGGAAAAACACTGAAGCTTTCTTT
TRBV28	TRBJ1-5	-	-	23	CASSSLRNQGFQNLWGSNQPQHF	TGTGCCAGCAGTTCTCTTAGGAACCAGGGCTTCCAAAACCTATGGGGGAGCAATCAGCCCCAGCATTTT
TRBV7-9	TRBJ1-2	TRBD1	-	14	CASSSGQGAYGYTF	TGTGCCAGCAGCAGCGGACAGGGGGCCTATGGCTACACCTTC
TRBV6-6	TRBJ1-1	-	-	15	CASSYSMVVNTEAFF	TGTGCCAGCAGTTACTCGATGGTCGTAAACACTGAAGCTTTCTTT
TRBV12-5	TRBJ1-1	TRBD1	-	18	CASGLVRGQGPMNTEAFF	TGTGCTAGTGGTTTGGTCAGGGGACAGGGACCCATGAACACTGAAGCTTTCTTT
TRBV6-5	TRBJ1-1	TRBD1	-	15	CASSFSPQGATEAFF	TGTGCCAGCAGTTTCAGCCCCCAGGGGGCCACTGAAGCTTTCTTT
TRBV5-1	TRBJ2-7	-	once	14	CASSLVENSYEQYF	TGCGCCAGCAGCTTGGTGGAGAACTCCTACGAGCAGTACTTC
TRBV28	TRBJ2-5	-	-	13	CASSVGGLETQYF	TGTGCCAGCAGTGTTGGGGGGTTAGAGACCCAGTACTTC
TRBV19	TRBJ1-6	-	many	14	CASRLIGVNSPLHF	TGTGCCAGTAGATTAATAGGGGTTAATTCACCCCTCCACTTT
TRBV9	TRBJ2-3	-	-	15	CASSARGAGPDTQYF	TGTGCCAGCAGCGCCCGGGGCGCGGGCCCAGATACGCAGTATTTT
TRBV5-1	TRBJ2-1	-	-	13	CASSPGQNNEQFF	TGCGCCAGCAGCCCCGGACAGAACAATGAGCAGTTCTTC
TRBV5-1	TRBJ2-1	-	once	17	CASSTTLLASSYNEQFF	TGCGCCAGCAGCACAACCCTTCTAGCGTCCTCCTACAATGAGCAGTTCTTC
TRBV4-2	TRBJ2-2	-	-	15	CASSQAGQNTGELFF	TGTGCCAGCAGCCAGGCGGGCCAGAACACCGGGGAGCTGTTTTTT
TRBV5-1	TRBJ1-4	-	-	14	CASSPGSWGEKLFF	TGCGCCAGCAGCCCCGGGAGTTGGGGTGAAAAACTGTTTTTT
TRBV20-1	TRBJ1-5	-	-	14	CSASGGGGNQPQHF	TGCAGTGCTAGTGGGGGCGGGGGGAATCAGCCCCAGCATTTT
TRBV11-2	TRBJ2-5	TRBD2	-	18	CASSLMASGSPIQETQYF	TGTGCCAGCAGCTTAATGGCTAGCGGGAGCCCGATTCAAGAGACCCAGTACTTC
TRBV28	TRBJ1-5	TRBD1	-	15	CASSPGTGPHQPQHF	TGTGCCAGCAGCCCAGGGACAGGGCCCCATCAGCCCCAGCATTTT
TRBV9	TRBJ2-1	TRBD2	-	15	CASSPRGSGRDEQFF	TGTGCCAGCAGCCCCCGGGGTAGCGGGCGGGATGAGCAGTTCTTC